The clone carrying this TCR beta chain was detected many times. What it binds is not known. No progression to ophthalmopathy during 18 months of follow-up defined stable disease. Patients between 18 and 65 years old had hyperthyroidism, newly diagnosed and lasting under 2 months. RNA transcripts gave rise to amplified TCR beta CDR3 regions. RT-PCR in the first round (using the HTBI primer set) targeted the TCR CDR3. TCRdb passed the multiplex PCR reads through MiXCR, listing each CDR3 protein once. The sample lists approximately 400,000 distinct CDR3 sequences; approximately 20% were seen once. CDR1 and CDR2 (germline): SGHKS, YYEKEE (reference sequence). Trimming took off 0 bases at V and 1 base at J, with 7 bases between the two ends. The CDR3 is 14 amino acids. This sample is part of a study of T cells in Graves' hyperthyroidism and ophthalmopathy. Overall study findings and caveats: Ophthalmopathy onset followed model prediction by a median approximately 5.9 months. The blood repertoire included most of the expanded thyroid clonotypes above 0.001.

This chain joins TRBV5-5 and TRBJ1-1; D ambiguous. The specimen sequenced was blood. This clonotype originated in a woman aged 18-29 years with Graves' hyperthyroidism. The CDR3 sequence: CASSLDPSNTEAFF. DNA of the CDR3: TGTGCCAGCAGCTTGGACCCTTCGAACACTGAAGCTTTCTTT.